The rows below give T cell receptor beta chains drawn from one sample of a study of T-cell reconstitution after alpha-beta-depleted transplantation in children. TCRdb re-called the PCR reads through MiXCR, storing one row per CDR3 protein. The table lists about 180,000 distinct CDR3 sequences, around 10% of them singletons. The sample consisted of PBMCs, taken before TCRalphabeta/CD19-depleted stem cell transplant. The receptors stem from a boy younger than 10 with acute myeloid leukemia, due to receive a stem cell transplant. The CDR3 runs from the conserved cysteine through the conserved F or W. The order of the fields is V gene, J gene, clone size, D gene, CDR3 DNA, CDR3 protein. A D gene is named only where the DNA matches it firmly. Not all rows give a size; the values are once, few, many and, for expanded clones, a class.

V: TRBV5-1
J: TRBJ2-3
size: many
D: NA
DNA: TGCGCCAGCAGACGCGGGGGCGGGACAGATACGCAGTATTTT
CDR3: CASRRGGGTDTQYF

V: TRBV7-9
J: TRBJ1-6
size: many
D: TRBD1
DNA: TGTGCCAGCAGCTTAGGAGGACAGGGGATTTCACCCCTCCACTTT
CDR3: CASSLGGQGISPLHF

V: TRBV3-1
J: TRBJ1-2
size: NA
D: NA
DNA: TGTGCCAGCAGCCAGGATCTAGGACGGAACTATGGCTACACCTTC
CDR3: CASSQDLGRNYGYTF

V: TRBV28
J: TRBJ1-2
size: many
D: NA
DNA: TGTGCCAGCACCACCCAGGTTGGGGCTGAAGGCTACACCTTC
CDR3: CASTTQVGAEGYTF

V: TRBV10-1
J: TRBJ2-1
size: many
D: TRBD2
DNA: TGCGCCAGCAGTGGGGGACTAGCGGGGGCCGAGCAGTTCTTC
CDR3: CASSGGLAGAEQFF

V: TRBV5-1
J: TRBJ2-2
size: many
D: NA
DNA: TGCGCCAGCAGCTTGGTCGAGACCGGGGAGCTGTTTTTT
CDR3: CASSLVETGELFF

V: TRBV11-2
J: TRBJ2-1
size: many
D: TRBD2
DNA: TGTGCCAGCAGCTGGGGGGGACTAGCGGGCTTACGGCGGAATGAGCAGTTCTTC
CDR3: CASSWGGLAGLRRNEQFF

V: TRBV6-2/TRBV6-3
J: TRBJ2-1
size: many
D: NA
DNA: TGTGCCAGCAGTTACATGGCCGGGACACGCAACTACAATGAGCAGTTCTTC
CDR3: CASSYMAGTRNYNEQFF

V: TRBV29-1
J: TRBJ2-3
size: many
D: TRBD2
DNA: TGCAGCGTTGAAGTTAGCGGGAGGACAGATACGCAGTATTTT
CDR3: CSVEVSGRTDTQYF

V: TRBV29-1
J: TRBJ2-5
size: many
D: TRBD2
DNA: TGCAGCGTTGTATCTCCTGGGGGGGCCCAGTACTTC
CDR3: CSVVSPGGAQYF

V: TRBV18
J: TRBJ2-5
size: many
D: TRBD1
DNA: TGTGCCAGCTCACCACTTTTGGACAGGGCTGAGACCCAGTACTTC
CDR3: CASSPLLDRAETQYF

V: TRBV12-3/TRBV12-4
J: TRBJ1-3
size: many
D: NA
DNA: TGTGCCAGCAGTTCATACAACTCTGGAAACACCATATATTTT
CDR3: CASSSYNSGNTIYF

V: TRBV5-6
J: TRBJ2-1
size: many
D: NA
DNA: TGTGCCAGCAGCTTGATTCTCACGGACTACAATGAGCAGTTCTTC
CDR3: CASSLILTDYNEQFF

V: TRBV18
J: TRBJ1-3
size: NA
D: NA
DNA: TGTGCCAGCTCACCACTGGGAGACTCTGGAAACACCATATATTTT
CDR3: CASSPLGDSGNTIYF

V: TRBV18
J: TRBJ2-7
size: few
D: TRBD2
DNA: TGTGCCAGCTCATCCGCGGGAGGGCCTCTCGAGCAGTACTTC
CDR3: CASSSAGGPLEQYF

V: TRBV14
J: TRBJ1-2
size: many
D: NA
DNA: TGTGCCAGCAGCTGGGAAGGGGATGGCTACACCTTC
CDR3: CASSWEGDGYTF

V: TRBV5-1
J: TRBJ1-6
size: many
D: TRBD1
DNA: TGCGCCAGCAGCTTAGGAGGGGGCAATTCACCCCTCCACTTT
CDR3: CASSLGGGNSPLHF

V: TRBV7-2
J: TRBJ2-2
size: many
D: NA
DNA: TGTGCCAGCAGCTTATCCTACACCGGGGAGCTGTTTTTT
CDR3: CASSLSYTGELFF

V: TRBV29-1
J: TRBJ2-5
size: many
D: NA
DNA: TGCAGCGTTGCGGTACAGCACCAAGAGACCCAGTACTTC
CDR3: CSVAVQHQETQYF

V: TRBV10-3
J: TRBJ2-7
size: many
D: NA
DNA: TGTGCCATCAGTGAAATGGGGGAGCAGTACTTC
CDR3: CAISEMGEQYF

V: TRBV12-3/TRBV12-4
J: TRBJ1-1
size: many
D: TRBD1
DNA: TGTGCCAGCAGTCAACGGGACAGGGGGTATGATACTGAAGCTTTCTTT
CDR3: CASSQRDRGYDTEAFF

V: TRBV9
J: TRBJ1-1
size: many
D: TRBD1
DNA: TGTGCCAGCAGCGGCGACAGGGGCCAGGCTTTCTTT
CDR3: CASSGDRGQAFF

V: TRBV5-1
J: TRBJ2-3
size: many
D: NA
DNA: TGCGCCAGCAGCTTGGATTGGAGCACAGATACGCAGTATTTT
CDR3: CASSLDWSTDTQYF

V: TRBV28
J: TRBJ2-2
size: many
D: NA
DNA: TGTGCCAGCACACGTCGGACGAACACCGGGGAGCTGTTTTTT
CDR3: CASTRRTNTGELFF

V: TRBV3-1
J: TRBJ2-1
size: NA
D: NA
DNA: TGTGCCAGCAGCCCGTGGGGAAACAATGAGCAGTTCTTC
CDR3: CASSPWGNNEQFF

V: TRBV29-1
J: TRBJ2-3
size: many
D: NA
DNA: TGCAGCGTGAGGTCGAGTGGTAGAGCCCCAGATACGCAGTATTTT
CDR3: CSVRSSGRAPDTQYF

V: TRBV5-1
J: TRBJ2-3
size: many
D: NA
DNA: TGCGCCAGCAGCCCTGGCGCGGCTCTTAGCACAGATACGCAGTATTTT
CDR3: CASSPGAALSTDTQYF

V: TRBV5-1
J: TRBJ1-2
size: many
D: NA
DNA: TGCGCCAGCAGCTTGGACAACTATGGCTACACCTTC
CDR3: CASSLDNYGYTF

V: TRBV4-1
J: TRBJ1-6
size: many
D: NA
DNA: TGCGCCAGCAGCCAAGTGAAACAGGGTAATTCACCCCTCCACTTT
CDR3: CASSQVKQGNSPLHF

V: TRBV7-9
J: TRBJ1-2
size: many
D: NA
DNA: TGTGCCAGCAGCCCTAGTGAGGGGAGCTATGGCTACACCTTC
CDR3: CASSPSEGSYGYTF

V: TRBV12-3/TRBV12-4
J: TRBJ2-1
size: many
D: TRBD2
DNA: TGTGCCAGCACCCCAACTAGCGGGGGGTTCGATGAGCAGTTCTTC
CDR3: CASTPTSGGFDEQFF

V: TRBV9
J: TRBJ1-1
size: many
D: NA
DNA: TGTGCCAGCAGCGAGGGGTACTACACTGAAGCTTTCTTT
CDR3: CASSEGYYTEAFF

V: TRBV20-1
J: TRBJ2-3
size: many
D: NA
DNA: TGCAGTGCTAGTAGTCCAGGGCGGACAGATACGCAGTATTTT
CDR3: CSASSPGRTDTQYF

V: TRBV6-1
J: TRBJ2-1
size: many
D: TRBD2
DNA: TGTGCCAGCAGTAGAACTAGCGGGAGGACCAATGAGCAGTTCTTC
CDR3: CASSRTSGRTNEQFF

V: TRBV20-1
J: TRBJ2-1
size: many
D: TRBD2
DNA: TGCAGTGCTAGAAGACTCCAGCGGGAGGGCCAGGCGCAGTTCTTC
CDR3: CSARRLQREGQAQFF

V: TRBV20-1
J: TRBJ2-3
size: NA
D: NA
DNA: TGCAGTGCTAGAGACAGGGCCGCAGATACGCAGTATTTT
CDR3: CSARDRAADTQYF

V: TRBV3-1
J: TRBJ1-1
size: many
D: NA
DNA: TGTGCCAGCAGCCACCCGGGCACTGAAGCTTTCTTT
CDR3: CASSHPGTEAFF

V: TRBV10-2
J: TRBJ1-5
size: many
D: TRBD1
DNA: TGCGCCAGCAGTTTACAGGGGGTTGGTCAGCCCCAGCATTTT
CDR3: CASSLQGVGQPQHF

V: TRBV2
J: TRBJ2-5
size: many
D: NA
DNA: TGTGCCAGCAGTGAATCCGTGGGCAGGGGCGGGGAGACCCAGTACTTC
CDR3: CASSESVGRGGETQYF

V: TRBV5-6
J: TRBJ2-4
size: many
D: TRBD1
DNA: TGTGCCAGCAGAGGGACAGGGACAAACATTCAGTACTTC
CDR3: CASRGTGTNIQYF

V: TRBV6-1
J: TRBJ1-2
size: NA
D: NA
DNA: TGTGCCAGCACCGAGGCGGGGACGGGGAACTATGGCTACACCTTC
CDR3: CASTEAGTGNYGYTF

V: TRBV20-1
J: TRBJ2-1
size: many
D: NA
DNA: TGCAGTGCTAGAGCTGAGAGCCGCTCCTACAATGAGCAGTTCTTC
CDR3: CSARAESRSYNEQFF

V: TRBV12-3/TRBV12-4
J: TRBJ2-3
size: many
D: NA
DNA: TGTGCCAGCGGTTTAATCGTTGGGGATACGCAGTATTTT
CDR3: CASGLIVGDTQYF

V: TRBV29-1
J: TRBJ2-1
size: many
D: TRBD1
DNA: TGCAGCGTTGAAGATCGGGGACAGGGTTACAATGAGCAGTTCTTC
CDR3: CSVEDRGQGYNEQFF

V: TRBV20-1
J: TRBJ1-3
size: many
D: TRBD1
DNA: TGCAGTGCTAGTGGGACAGCCGGAAACACCATATATTTT
CDR3: CSASGTAGNTIYF

V: TRBV9
J: TRBJ2-5
size: many
D: NA
DNA: TGTGCCAGCAGCGCAAGCCCGGGGGGCCCCCAAGAGACCCAGTACTTC
CDR3: CASSASPGGPQETQYF

V: TRBV6-4
J: TRBJ2-1
size: many
D: TRBD2
DNA: TGTGCCAGCAGTTTAACTAGCGGGGCTGGGAATGAGCAGTTCTTC
CDR3: CASSLTSGAGNEQFF

V: TRBV19
J: TRBJ1-5
size: many
D: NA
DNA: TGTGCCAGCTTACTAACGGACAGATGGAGGGATAGCAATCAGCCCCAGCATTTT
CDR3: CASLLTDRWRDSNQPQHF

V: TRBV19
J: TRBJ2-7
size: many
D: NA
DNA: TGTGCCAGTAGTATAGAGGCTAGCGCCAACTACGAGCAGTACTTC
CDR3: CASSIEASANYEQYF

V: TRBV5-1
J: TRBJ2-6
size: many
D: NA
DNA: TGCGCCAGCAGCCAACAGGTTAACTCTGGGGCCAACGTCCTGACTTTC
CDR3: CASSQQVNSGANVLTF

V: TRBV3-1
J: TRBJ1-2
size: many
D: NA
DNA: TGTGCCAGCAGCCAGGGGATCAGATCCTATGGCTACACCTTC
CDR3: CASSQGIRSYGYTF

V: TRBV21-1
J: TRBJ2-1
size: many
D: NA
DNA: TGTGCCAGCAGCAGTCTAGCGGGGGGGCACGGGGTGTTCTTC
CDR3: CASSSLAGGHGVFF